A selection of T cell receptor beta chains follows, all from one sample in a study of cytomegalovirus exposure and HLA in healthy donors. Assay: immunoSEQ multiplex PCR; the TCRdb copy retains only in-frame clones and omits some. The listing records more than 40,000 clones. Sample: PBMCs. The receptors come from a female donor in good health and CMV-seronegative. CDR3s include the opening cysteine and the closing phenylalanine or tryptophan.

J gene,V gene,CDR3 protein
TRBJ2-1,TRBV7-3,CASSSGLANEQFF
TRBJ1-1,TRBV6-1,CASSTYGQGTEAFF
TRBJ1-4,TRBV4-1,CASSQVNMGFGEKLFF
TRBJ1-6,TRBV27,CASSLQPPGNSPLHF
TRBJ1-1,TRBV4-3,CASSQEPGLPAEAFF
TRBJ1-4,TRBV6-6,CASSGQGNEKLFF
TRBJ1-1,TRBV7-6,CASSGQQNTEAFF
TRBJ1-2,TRBV18,CASSPNRGTGLYGYTF
TRBJ2-7,TRBV7-2,CASSSFGGRYSYEQYF
TRBJ2-3,TRBV6-5,CASRQADTQYF
TRBJ1-1,TRBV7-9,CASSALSSSSTPEAFF
NA,TRBV7-9,CASSLTSGSSYEQYF
TRBJ2-7,TRBV29-1,CSVGGDRAYEQYF
TRBJ1-2,TRBV29-1,CSVEQPGEYGYTF